These 29 T cell receptor beta chains came from one sample sequenced in a study of cytomegalovirus exposure and HLA in healthy donors. PCR was performed using 60 Vbeta and 13 Jbeta primers. Libraries were prepared by immunoSEQ multiplex PCR; TCRdb keeps only in-frame clonotypes and omits some of them. Here the sample spans 110,000 to 150,000 clones, 73% being singletons. What was sequenced was PBMCs. These receptors originate from a woman between 40 and 50 years old in good health and CMV-seronegative.

V gene TRBV28 combines with J gene TRBJ1-2; 9 bases map to TRBD1. The CDR3 extends over 14 amino acids. From germline, CDR1 is MDHEN and CDR2 SYDVKM. The J segment lost 8 bases and the V segment lost 6 bases, leaving 10 bases of the junction unmatched. CDR3 sequence reads: CASRQTGTGYGYTF. The CDR3 coding sequence is TGTGCCAGCAGGCAAACCGGGACAGGGTACGGCTACACCTTC.

The chain has TRBV29-1 and TRBJ1-3, with 7 bases lining up with TRBD1. This CDR3 has 18 amino acids. Germline loops: CDR1 SQVTM, CDR2 ANQGSEA. The ends lost 5 bases at V and 0 bases at J; junction bases unmatched: 16. The CDR3, as DNA: TGCAGCGTTAAAGGACAGGCGGAAGGAAACTCCTCTGGAAACACCATATATTTT. It encodes CSVKGQAEGNSSGNTIYF.

The chain joins TRBV5-1 to TRBJ2-7, with D perhaps TRBD1 (6 bases). CDR1 and CDR2 (germline): SGHRS, YFSETQ. V lost 0 bases, J lost 4 bases, and 11 bases lay in between. The CDR3 contains 14 residues. The chain's CDR3 is CASSLGSTGYEQYV. Written as DNA, the CDR3 is TGCGCCAGCAGCTTGGGGTCCACAGGGTACGAGCAGTACGTC.

J is TRBJ2-5 and V is TRBV18, with 7 nucleotides matching TRBD1. The CDR3 spans 17 residues. V was clipped by 4 bases and J by 4 bases; unmatched bases: 15. The germline V gene encodes CDR1 KGHSH and CDR2 LQKENI. The CDR3 region has the DNA TGTGCCAGCTCACAAACCCTCGACAGGGTCGTCGGAGAGACCCAGTACTTC. Its protein is CASSQTLDRVVGETQYF. The full variable domain, its missing parts supplied by reference TRBV18 and TRBJ2-5, is NAGVMQNPRHLVRRRGQEARLRCSPMKGHSHVYWYRQLPEEGLKFMVYLQKENIIDESGMPKERFSAEFPKEGPSILRIQQVVRGDSAAYFCASSQTLDRVVGETQYFGPGTRLLVL.

The CDR3 loop reads CASKEQDSGNTIYF. The CDR3 nucleotides read TGCGCCAGCAAGGAACAGGACTCTGGAAACACCATATATTTT. The chain recombines TRBV5-1 with TRBJ1-3; maybe TRBD1 (5 bases). Deletions cut 6 bases from V and 0 bases from J, with 10 bases between. This CDR3 has 14 residues. The germline V gene has CDR1 SGHRS and CDR2 YFSETQ. The full variable domain, rest sourced from reference TRBV5-1 and TRBJ1-3, is KAGVTQTPRYLIKTRGQQVTLSCSPISGHRSVSWYQQTPGQGLQFLFEYFSETQRNKGNFPGRFSGRQFSNSRSEMNVSTLELGDSALYLCASKEQDSGNTIYFGEGSWLTVV.

The genes are TRBV7-2 and TRBJ2-7; 8 nucleotides agree with TRBD1. Germline trimming cut 1 base from V and 0 bases from J; bases unmatched to any gene: 2. Germline lookup yields CDR1 SGHTA and CDR2 FQGNSA. The CDR3 covers 15 residues. The CDR3 DNA is TGTGCCAGCAGCTTAGGAGGACAGGGCTCCTACGAGCAGTACTTC. It is translated as CASSLGGQGSYEQYF.

The chain has TRBV2 and TRBJ1-5; the D is unclear. CDR1 SNHLY and CDR2 FYNNEI come from the germline V gene. The CDR3 totals 14 residues. Trimming stripped 5 bases from V and 5 bases from J, with 13 bases between. CDR3 sequence: CASSKLTRDQPQHF. In DNA, the CDR3 is TGTGCCAGCAGTAAATTAACCCGGGATCAGCCCCAGCATTTT.

This clone was counted a single time. The CDR3, as DNA: TGTGCCAGCTCACCAGGGGTCGGACTTGGGGAAAAACTGTTTTTT. Translation gives CASSPGVGLGEKLFF. The chain joins TRBV18 to TRBJ1-4; D is ambiguous. Germline CDR1 reads KGHSH; CDR2 reads LQKENI. V lost 2 bases and J 8 bases, leaving 15 bases between the germline ends. The CDR3 is made up of 15 amino acids.

This clone was observed a handful of times. The rearrangement uses TRBV5-5 and TRBJ1-5; a possible D gene is TRBD1 (6 bases). Germline V gives CDR1 SGHKS, CDR2 YYEKEE (reference sequence). CDR3 length: 14 amino acids. The ends were cut back, 0 bases at V and 5 bases at J, with 9 bases in the middle. The CDR3 spells CASSLDRVDQPQHF. The CDR3 region has the DNA TGTGCCAGCAGCTTGGACAGGGTAGATCAGCCCCAGCATTTT.

This chain connects TRBV14 to TRBJ1-2, with D possibly TRBD1 on 6 matching bases. This CDR3 has 15 amino acids. In germline, CDR1 is SGHDN, CDR2 FVKESK. Trimming took off 3 bases at V and 0 bases at J, with 11 bases between the two ends. CDR3 in DNA: TGTGCCAGCAGCCACCGACAGGCAACTAACTATGGCTACACCTTC. Encoded protein: CASSHRQATNYGYTF.

This CDR3 reads CASSGGTGQETQYF. CDR3 in DNA: TGCGCCAGCAGCGGAGGGACAGGACAAGAGACCCAGTACTTC. The chain recombines TRBV5-1 with TRBJ2-5; 8 bases are a match to TRBD1. The CDR3 covers 14 residues. Per the germline V gene, CDR1 is SGHRS and CDR2 is YFSETQ. V lost 4 bases, J lost 2 bases, and 4 bases stayed unmatched.

The gene calls are TRBV19 and TRBJ1-2; tentative D call: TRBD1 (5 bases). The germline V and J ends were trimmed by 7 bases and 2 bases, with 11 bases remaining between them. Germline CDR1 LNHDA, CDR2 SQIVND (reference sequence). The CDR3 extends over 13 amino acids. CDR3 sequence (DNA): TGTGCCAGTATGGGGGGAAGAAACTATGGCTACACCTTC. Protein: CASMGGRNYGYTF. The full variable domain, rest sourced from reference TRBV19 and TRBJ1-2, is DGGITQSPKYLFRKEGQNVTLSCEQNLNHDAMYWYRQDPGQGLRLIYYSQIVNDFQKGDIAEGYSVSREKKESFPLTVTSAQKNPTAFYLCASMGGRNYGYTFGSGTRLTVV.

The chain has TRBV19 and TRBJ1-5; perhaps TRBD1 as D (5 bases). Germline V gene data show CDR1 as LNHDA and CDR2 as SQIVND (reference sequence). Trimming took off 9 bases at V and 0 bases at J, with 15 bases between the two ends. This CDR3 region has 15 residues. The CDR3 spells CASLGRTSSNQPQHF. CDR3 coding DNA: TGTGCCAGCTTGGGACGGACTAGTAGCAATCAGCCCCAGCATTTT.

Turning to this clone: The CDR3 ends on some other residue instead of the conserved phenylalanine or tryptophan, so this is likely a read error. The gene calls are TRBV6-1 and TRBJ1-2; tentatively, D is TRBD1 (5 bases). The CDR3 is 11 residues long. Germline V gives CDR1 MNHNS, CDR2 SASEGT. Between the trimmed V and J ends, which lost 7 bases and 6 bases, there was a span of 9 bases. CDR3 loop: CASTQADGYTL. The DNA for the CDR3 is TGTGCCAGCACACAGGCTGATGGCTACACCCTC.

V gene TRBV5-4 combines with J gene TRBJ1-2, with a possible D match to TRBD1 (5 bases). The CDR3 totals 15 residues. Germline V lookup: CDR1 SGHNT, CDR2 YYREEE (reference sequence). V gave up 4 bases and J gave up 0 bases, with 13 bases separating them. CDR3 region: CASSGRGEPNYGYTF. In DNA, the CDR3 is TGTGCCAGCAGCGGTCGGGGGGAACCTAACTATGGCTACACCTTC.

CDR3 bases: TGCGCCAGCAGCCAAGTTGTAGCAAATGAGCAGTTCTTC. It is translated as CASSQVVANEQFF. V is TRBV4-1 and J is TRBJ2-1; D not resolved. This CDR3 spans 13 amino acids. Trimming left V 1 base short and J 7 bases short, with 8 bases between. Germline CDR1 MGHRA, CDR2 YSYEKL.

The CDR3 spells CASRATGTVYNEQFF. The CDR3 nucleotides read TGTGCCAGTAGGGCGACCGGGACAGTCTACAATGAGCAGTTCTTC. This chain links TRBV19 with TRBJ2-1; 7 nucleotides align to TRBD1. This CDR3 is built from 15 residues. Trimming at V came to 6 bases and at J to 3 bases, leaving 8 bases not matched to a gene. Germline V gene lookup returns CDR1 LNHDA and CDR2 SQIVND (reference sequence).

This clone has more than one count but fewer than ten. V gene TRBV6-5 combines with J gene TRBJ2-3, with 8 bases lining up with TRBD1. The CDR3 runs 14 residues. Germline lookup yields CDR1 MNHEY and CDR2 SVGAGI. Germline trimming cut 7 bases from V and 3 bases from J; bases unmatched to any gene: 6. CDR3 DNA sequence: TGTGCCAGCAAAGGCAGGGGGCGGACAGATACGCAGTATTTT. The encoded protein is CASKGRGRTDTQYF.

The J gene is TRBJ1-1, the V gene TRBV6-5; no clear D. Trimming pared 6 bases from V and 7 bases from J, leaving 15 bases between. Germline V gene data show CDR1 as MNHEY and CDR2 as SVGAGI. The CDR3 sequence is 13 residues long. For the CDR3, the DNA is TGTGCCAGCAGGAGGCTTTCTCTGGATGAAGCTTTCTTT. Protein: CASRRLSLDEAFF.

This chain links TRBV6-5 with TRBJ2-1, with a tentative D call TRBD2 (5 bases). The germline CDR1 and CDR2 sequences are MNHEY and SVGAGI. V lost 3 bases and J lost 3, with 12 bases in between. This CDR3 spans 15 amino acids. This CDR3 is CASSYRAENYNEQFF. The CDR3 DNA follows: TGTGCCAGCAGTTATAGAGCGGAAAACTACAATGAGCAGTTCTTC.

The chain uses TRBV2 and TRBJ2-5, with TRBD2 identical over 9 bases. J lost 3 bases, V lost 4 bases, and 6 bases had no gene match. Germline values: CDR1 SNHLY, CDR2 FYNNEI. The CDR3 is made up of 15 amino acids. Written as DNA, the CDR3 is TGTGCCAGCAGTGCGGAGCGGGGGGCAGAAGAGACCCAGTACTTC. Translating it yields CASSAERGAEETQYF.

This clone was counted only a few times. V usage is TRBV7-2 and J usage is TRBJ2-3, with D possibly TRBD2 on 6 matching bases. The CDR3 covers 14 residues. V was cut by 5 bases and J by 2 bases, with 11 bases left in between. The germline V gene encodes CDR1 SGHTA and CDR2 FQGNSA. CDR3 sequence: CASSLGLPTDTQYF. The CDR3 DNA sequence: TGTGCCAGCAGCCTCGGACTACCCACAGATACGCAGTATTTT.

The chain joins TRBV6-1 to TRBJ1-1; TRBD1 agrees at 8 bases. The V gene's germline CDR1 is MNHNS and CDR2 SASEGT. The CDR3 spans 14 residues. The trim removed 7 bases at V and 4 bases at J, leaving 8 bases unmatched. The CDR3 here is CASNVQGEVTEAFF. The DNA for the CDR3 is TGTGCCAGCAATGTACAGGGGGAGGTCACTGAAGCTTTCTTT.

The CDR3 reads CSVERGDSSYNEQFF. The CDR3 DNA reads TGCAGCGTTGAACGGGGGGATAGCTCCTACAATGAGCAGTTCTTC. J is TRBJ2-1 and V is TRBV29-1; 7 nucleotides agree with TRBD2. The germline V gene has CDR1 SQVTM and CDR2 ANQGSEA. The CDR3 consists of 15 residues. V shed 2 bases and J 0 bases; nucleotides not matched to a gene: 4.

The V gene is TRBV19, the J gene TRBJ2-1; tentatively, D is TRBD1 (5 bases). Germline CDR1 and CDR2: LNHDA and SQIVND (reference sequence). This CDR3 is 11 amino acids long. Between the trimmed V and J ends, which lost 3 bases and 9 bases, there was a span of 6 bases. CDR3 amino acids: CASSMGLEQFF. The CDR3 DNA sequence: TGTGCCAGTAGTATGGGGCTTGAGCAGTTCTTC.

The chain joins TRBV27 to TRBJ1-1, with TRBD1 as a possible D gene (5 bases). The ends were cut back, 4 bases at V and 0 bases at J, with 9 bases in the middle. This CDR3 contains 14 residues. Germline V gene sequence: CDR1 MNHEY, CDR2 SMNVEV (reference sequence). The CDR3 is CASSSTGMNTEAFF. The CDR3 nucleotides read TGTGCCAGCAGTTCAACAGGAATGAACACTGAAGCTTTCTTT.

The chain joins TRBV4-3 to TRBJ1-5, with D tentatively TRBD1 (6 bases). Germline V gene lookup returns CDR1 LGHNA and CDR2 YSLEER. Trimming left V 1 base short and J 7 bases short, with 11 bases between. This CDR3 spans 14 amino acids. In DNA form, the CDR3 reads TGCGCCAGCAGCCAAGCCAGGGGTTTCCAGCCCCAGCATTTT. Amino acid sequence: CASSQARGFQPQHF.

The gene calls are TRBV7-9 and TRBJ2-1, with a weak D call TRBD1 (6 bases). Trimming stripped 5 bases from V and 6 bases from J, with 8 bases between. This CDR3 is built from 12 residues. Looked up from germline, CDR1 is SEHNR and CDR2 is FQNEAQ (reference sequence). The CDR3 region has the DNA TGTGCCAGCAGCCGGACAGTCAATGAGCAGTTCTTC. Encoded protein: CASSRTVNEQFF.

This clone was recorded only once. V gene TRBV5-1 combines with J gene TRBJ2-5; 8 nucleotides align to TRBD2. Germline V CDR1 and CDR2: SGHRS, YFSETQ. Trimming cost V 0 bases and J 5 bases; bases outside gene matches: 12. There are 17 residues in the CDR3. DNA of the CDR3: TGCGCCAGCAGCTTGGCACCGAACCGGGGGGGTGGCGAGACCCAGTACTTC. Residues: CASSLAPNRGGGETQYF.